This TCR beta chain emerged from a study of cytotoxic CD8 clonotypes in ibrutinib-treated CLL. Profiled with immunoSEQ multiplex PCR; TCRdb holds only in-frame clones, not every one. The top ten clones hold under 15% of a sample with 60,000 to 65,000 clones, roughly 59% of them seen once. The V and J ends lost 4 bases and 12 bases respectively, with 7 bases between them. In germline, CDR1 is SNHLY, CDR2 FYNNEI. The CDR3 consists of 10 residues. The sample was PBMCs, taken after 12 months of ibrutinib treatment. This clonotype was obtained from a human donor with chronic lymphocytic leukemia. The rearrangement uses TRBV2 and TRBJ2-1; D is ambiguous. The CDR3 protein is CASSGTRQFF. As DNA, the CDR3 is TGTGCCAGCAGTGGGACCCGGCAGTTCTTC.